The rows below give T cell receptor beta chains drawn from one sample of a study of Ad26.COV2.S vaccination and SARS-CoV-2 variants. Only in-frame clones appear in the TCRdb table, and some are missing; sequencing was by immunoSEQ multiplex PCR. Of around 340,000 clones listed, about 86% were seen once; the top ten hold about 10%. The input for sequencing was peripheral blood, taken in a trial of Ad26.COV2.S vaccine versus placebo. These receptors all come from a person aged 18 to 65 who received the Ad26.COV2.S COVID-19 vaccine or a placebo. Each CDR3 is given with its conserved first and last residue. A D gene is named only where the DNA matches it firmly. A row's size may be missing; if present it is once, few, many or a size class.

CDR3 protein: CASSMRGQGPNTEAFF
CDR3 DNA: TGTGCCAGTAGTATGAGAGGGCAGGGCCCGAACACTGAAGCTTTCTTT
J gene: TRBJ1-1
V gene: TRBV19
clone size: NA
D gene: NA

CDR3 protein: CASSQELDRGSTYEQYF
CDR3 DNA: TGTGCCAGCAGCCAAGAACTGGACAGGGGCTCAACCTACGAGCAGTACTTC
J gene: TRBJ2-7
V gene: TRBV4-2
clone size: NA
D gene: TRBD1

CDR3 protein: CASSQKSGQHPYEQYF
CDR3 DNA: TGCGCCAGCAGTCAAAAATCAGGGCAACACCCCTACGAGCAGTACTTC
J gene: TRBJ2-7
V gene: TRBV23-1
clone size: NA
D gene: NA

CDR3 protein: CASRLKRGFDGELFF
CDR3 DNA: TGTGCCAGCAGACTTAAGCGGGGGTTTGACGGGGAGCTGTTTTTT
J gene: TRBJ2-2
V gene: TRBV21-1
clone size: NA
D gene: NA

CDR3 protein: CASTRTPIEGETQYF
CDR3 DNA: TGTGCCAGCACCCGAACCCCCATCGAAGGCGAGACCCAGTACTTC
J gene: TRBJ2-5
V gene: TRBV11-2
clone size: once
D gene: NA

CDR3 protein: CASSPRRGEQFF
CDR3 DNA: TGTGCCAGCAGCCCCCGCCGCGGCGAGCAGTTCTTC
J gene: TRBJ2-1
V gene: TRBV21-1
clone size: NA
D gene: NA

CDR3 protein: CASSLGPTDLYEQYF
CDR3 DNA: TGCGCCAGCAGCCTGGGACCGACCGACCTCTACGAGCAGTACTTC
J gene: TRBJ2-7
V gene: TRBV5-1
clone size: NA
D gene: NA

CDR3 protein: CASIDYSCTDTQYF
CDR3 DNA: NA
J gene: TRBJ2-3
V gene: TRBV10-1
clone size: NA
D gene: NA

CDR3 protein: CATSNTGTGYGYTF
CDR3 DNA: TGTGCCACCTCGAACACCGGGACAGGGTATGGCTACACCTTC
J gene: TRBJ1-2
V gene: TRBV28
clone size: NA
D gene: TRBD1

CDR3 protein: CASSLEPGSEAFF
CDR3 DNA: TGTGCCAGCAGCTTAGAGCCCGGGAGCGAAGCTTTCTTT
J gene: TRBJ1-1
V gene: TRBV9
clone size: NA
D gene: NA

CDR3 protein: CASSTWTGRDQPQHF
CDR3 DNA: TGTGCCAGTAGTACCTGGACAGGGCGGGATCAGCCCCAGCATTTT
J gene: TRBJ1-5
V gene: TRBV19
clone size: NA
D gene: TRBD1

CDR3 protein: CASSTGDRVNEQYF
CDR3 DNA: TGTGCCAGCAGTACGGGGGACAGGGTCAACGAGCAGTACTTC
J gene: TRBJ2-7
V gene: TRBV6-6
clone size: NA
D gene: TRBD1

CDR3 protein: CASSRGTGGLAFF
CDR3 DNA: TGTGCCAGCAGCCGTGGGACAGGGGGCCTAGCTTTCTTT
J gene: TRBJ1-1
V gene: TRBV3-1/TRBV3-2
clone size: NA
D gene: TRBD1

CDR3 protein: CADYRQGLNYGYTF
CDR3 DNA: TGTGCAGACTACCGGCAGGGTCTTAACTATGGCTACACCTTC
J gene: TRBJ1-2
V gene: TRBV12-2
clone size: few
D gene: NA

CDR3 protein: CASSLGGEDTQYF
CDR3 DNA: TGTGCCAGCAGTTTAGGGGGGGAGGATACGCAGTATTTT
J gene: TRBJ2-3
V gene: TRBV27
clone size: NA
D gene: TRBD2

CDR3 protein: CASSLGNNEQFF
CDR3 DNA: TGCGCCAGCAGCTTGGGGAACAATGAGCAGTTCTTC
J gene: TRBJ2-1
V gene: TRBV5-1
clone size: few
D gene: NA

CDR3 protein: CASGLLQGNTGELFF
CDR3 DNA: TGTGCTAGTGGTTTATTACAGGGAAACACCGGGGAGCTGTTTTTT
J gene: TRBJ2-2
V gene: TRBV12-5
clone size: once
D gene: NA

CDR3 protein: CASSRLGIETQYF
CDR3 DNA: TGTGCCAGCAGCCGACTAGGAATAGAGACCCAGTACTTC
J gene: TRBJ2-5
V gene: TRBV7-2
clone size: NA
D gene: NA

CDR3 protein: CASSPLGGYNSPLHF
CDR3 DNA: TGTGCCAGCAGTCCCCTGGGGGGCTATAATTCACCCCTCCACTTT
J gene: TRBJ1-6
V gene: TRBV28
clone size: NA
D gene: NA

CDR3 protein: CAISAGTGATEAFF
CDR3 DNA: TGTGCCATCAGCGCCGGGACAGGGGCCACTGAAGCTTTCTTT
J gene: TRBJ1-1
V gene: TRBV10-3
clone size: NA
D gene: TRBD1

CDR3 protein: CASSGPGAAPLTNYGYTF
CDR3 DNA: TGTGCCAGCAGCGGACCCGGGGCGGCCCCCCTAACTAACTATGGCTACACCTTC
J gene: TRBJ1-2
V gene: TRBV21-1
clone size: NA
D gene: NA

CDR3 protein: CASSQDPGNYGYTF
CDR3 DNA: TGCGCCAGCAGCCAAGATCCGGGGAACTATGGCTACACCTTC
J gene: TRBJ1-2
V gene: TRBV4-3
clone size: NA
D gene: NA

CDR3 protein: CASSLESNSYEQYF
CDR3 DNA: TGCGCCAGCAGCTTGGAGTCGAACTCCTACGAGCAGTACTTC
J gene: TRBJ2-7
V gene: TRBV5-1
clone size: NA
D gene: NA

CDR3 protein: CATSDRGDYTDTQYF
CDR3 DNA: TGTGCCACCAGTGATCGAGGGGACTACACAGATACGCAGTATTTT
J gene: TRBJ2-3
V gene: TRBV24-1
clone size: NA
D gene: TRBD2

CDR3 protein: CASSLTQTTNEKLFF
CDR3 DNA: TGTGCCAGCAGTCTAACCCAAACAACTAATGAAAAACTGTTTTTT
J gene: TRBJ1-4
V gene: TRBV7-9
clone size: NA
D gene: NA

CDR3 protein: CASSHGKGIKDTEAFF
CDR3 DNA: TGTGCCAGCAGCCACGGGAAGGGAATAAAGGACACTGAAGCTTTCTTT
J gene: TRBJ1-1
V gene: TRBV7-2
clone size: NA
D gene: NA

CDR3 protein: CASRDPGAPTDTQYF
CDR3 DNA: TGTGCCAGCAGGGACCCAGGGGCCCCCACAGATACGCAGTATTTT
J gene: TRBJ2-3
V gene: TRBV6-5
clone size: NA
D gene: NA

CDR3 protein: CASSPAYGGNYGYTF
CDR3 DNA: TGTGCCAGCTCACCCGCGTACGGGGGGAACTATGGCTACACCTTC
J gene: TRBJ1-2
V gene: TRBV18
clone size: NA
D gene: NA

CDR3 protein: CASSLEGIPNTGELFF
CDR3 DNA: TGTGCCAGCAGCTTAGAAGGGATACCAAACACCGGGGAGCTGTTTTTT
J gene: TRBJ2-2
V gene: TRBV7-8
clone size: few
D gene: NA

CDR3 protein: CSASGVAGVGGIQYF
CDR3 DNA: TGCAGTGCAAGTGGGGTAGCGGGGGTGGGTGGCATTCAGTACTTC
J gene: TRBJ2-4
V gene: TRBV20-1
clone size: NA
D gene: TRBD2

CDR3 protein: CASSNLGNTEAFF
CDR3 DNA: TGTGCCAGCAGCAACCTGGGAAACACTGAAGCTTTCTTT
J gene: TRBJ1-1
V gene: TRBV6-6
clone size: NA
D gene: NA

CDR3 protein: CASSGQGPSYNEQFF
CDR3 DNA: TGCGCCAGCAGCGGGCAGGGCCCTTCCTACAATGAGCAGTTCTTC
J gene: TRBJ2-1
V gene: TRBV5-1
clone size: NA
D gene: NA

CDR3 protein: CAIRFDENQPQHF
CDR3 DNA: TGTGCCATCAGGTTTGATGAGAATCAGCCCCAGCATTTT
J gene: TRBJ1-5
V gene: TRBV10-3
clone size: NA
D gene: NA

CDR3 protein: CASRSLSQGWYYGYTF
CDR3 DNA: TGTGCCAGCAGGTCCCTCTCGCAGGGCTGGTACTATGGCTACACCTTC
J gene: TRBJ1-2
V gene: TRBV28
clone size: NA
D gene: NA

CDR3 protein: CASSDTSTHEQYF
CDR3 DNA: TGTGCCAGCAGTGATACTAGTACCCACGAGCAGTACTTC
J gene: TRBJ2-7
V gene: TRBV6-1
clone size: once
D gene: NA

CDR3 protein: CASSPPLTETQYF
CDR3 DNA: TGTGCCAGCAGCCCTCCGTTAACGGAGACCCAGTACTTC
J gene: TRBJ2-5
V gene: TRBV9
clone size: NA
D gene: NA

CDR3 protein: CASSVSPSSYEQYF
CDR3 DNA: TGTGCCAGCAGTGTGAGCCCGAGCTCCTACGAGCAGTACTTC
J gene: TRBJ2-7
V gene: TRBV25-1
clone size: NA
D gene: NA

CDR3 protein: CASSVGTQAHQPQHF
CDR3 DNA: TGCGCCAGCAGCGTGGGGACCCAGGCACATCAGCCCCAGCATTTT
J gene: TRBJ1-5
V gene: TRBV5-1
clone size: NA
D gene: NA

CDR3 protein: CAISGGQFFSGNTIYF
CDR3 DNA: TGTGCCATCAGTGGGGGACAGTTCTTCTCTGGAAACACCATATATTTT
J gene: TRBJ1-3
V gene: TRBV10-3
clone size: NA
D gene: TRBD1

CDR3 protein: CASSLSLLAGGSYNEQFF
CDR3 DNA: TGTGCCAGCAGTTTATCGCTCCTAGCGGGGGGCTCCTACAATGAGCAGTTCTTC
J gene: TRBJ2-1
V gene: TRBV27
clone size: NA
D gene: TRBD2

CDR3 protein: CASTDRGQETQYF
CDR3 DNA: TGTGCCAGCACTGACAGGGGGCAAGAGACCCAGTACTTC
J gene: TRBJ2-5
V gene: TRBV2
clone size: NA
D gene: TRBD1

CDR3 protein: CASRLGTVNTEAFF
CDR3 DNA: TGTGCCAGCAGACTGGGGACAGTGAACACTGAAGCTTTCTTT
J gene: TRBJ1-1
V gene: TRBV28
clone size: NA
D gene: TRBD1

CDR3 protein: CASSTTGGPRDTEAFF
CDR3 DNA: TGTGCCAGCAGTACGACGGGGGGGCCCAGGGACACTGAAGCTTTCTTT
J gene: TRBJ1-1
V gene: TRBV28
clone size: NA
D gene: NA

CDR3 protein: CATGGRQGAQETQYF
CDR3 DNA: TGTGCCACCGGTGGTCGGCAGGGGGCCCAAGAGACCCAGTACTTC
J gene: TRBJ2-5
V gene: TRBV24-1
clone size: NA
D gene: TRBD1

CDR3 protein: CASRQQGWDSPLHF
CDR3 DNA: TGTGCCAGCAGACAACAGGGGTGGGATTCACCCCTCCACTTT
J gene: TRBJ1-6
V gene: TRBV6-5
clone size: NA
D gene: TRBD1